A selection of T cell receptor beta chains follows, all from one sample in a study of T-cell reconstitution after alpha-beta-depleted transplantation in children. In TCRdb, the PCR reads were re-called with MiXCR into one record per CDR3 protein. The sample includes roughly 420,000 distinct CDR3 sequences, 16% of them seen just once. The starting material was PBMCs, mostly from graft donor cells, obtained 360 days after TCRalphabeta/CD19-depleted stem cell transplant. The receptors shown here come from a boy younger than two who had a stem cell transplant for Wiskott-Aldrich syndrome, so the T cells may come from the graft donor. CDR3s include the opening cysteine and the closing phenylalanine or tryptophan. The order of the fields is CDR3 length, clone size, V gene, J gene, D gene, CDR3 protein, CDR3 DNA. The D gene is left open where the match is weak. Only some rows state a clone size, as once, few, many or a class for expanded clones.

15,few,TRBV5-1,TRBJ2-3,NA,CASSLVRGLKDTQYF,TGCGCCAGCAGCTTGGTAAGAGGTCTGAAGGATACGCAGTATTTT
18,NA,TRBV15,TRBJ2-6,TRBD1,CATSRARDRVSGANVLTF,TGTGCCACCAGCAGAGCCCGGGACAGGGTCTCTGGGGCCAACGTCCTGACTTTC
11,few,TRBV20-1,TRBJ1-1,NA,CSASDNTEAFF,TGCAGTGCTAGTGATAACACTGAAGCTTTCTTT
15,NA,TRBV10-3,TRBJ2-7,NA,CAISARNKAPGEQYF,TGTGCCATCAGCGCCCGCAACAAAGCTCCGGGCGAGCAGTACTTC
13,many,TRBV5-1,TRBJ1-2,NA,CASSLQGDYGYTF,TGCGCCAGCAGCTTACAGGGTGACTATGGCTACACCTTC
12,NA,TRBV9,TRBJ2-1,NA,CASSGGTDEQFF,TGTGCCAGCAGCGGCGGGACTGATGAGCAGTTCTTC
15,NA,TRBV6-1,TRBJ1-5,TRBD1,CASSPDRFYNQPQHF,TGTGCCAGCAGTCCGGACAGGTTCTACAATCAGCCCCAGCATTTT
13,NA,TRBV29-1,TRBJ2-4,NA,CSAEGNAANIQYF,TGCAGCGCGGAGGGTAACGCCGCCAACATTCAGTACTTC
18,NA,TRBV4-1,TRBJ2-1,TRBD1,CASSQEDPWDRGLNEQFF,TGCGCCAGCAGCCAAGAAGACCCATGGGACAGGGGATTGAATGAGCAGTTCTTC
15,few,TRBV2,TRBJ2-7,NA,CASSDGSTDRYEQYF,TGTGCCAGCAGTGACGGGAGCACAGACAGATACGAGCAGTACTTC
18,NA,TRBV6-2/TRBV6-3,TRBJ2-7,TRBD1,CASSYYWTGAGVFFEQYF,TGTGCCAGCAGTTACTATTGGACAGGGGCCGGCGTTTTCTTCGAGCAGTACTTC
14,few,TRBV11-2,TRBJ1-6,NA,CASSLAPRASPLHF,TGTGCCAGCAGCTTAGCCCCGAGGGCTTCACCCCTCCACTTT
14,NA,TRBV12-3/TRBV12-4,TRBJ1-4,NA,CASSSPRPFEKLFF,TGTGCCAGCAGTTCCCCGCGGCCGTTTGAAAAACTGTTTTTT
13,NA,TRBV20-1,TRBJ2-1,TRBD1,CSASRDRYNEQFF,TGCAGTGCCTCTAGGGACAGATACAATGAGCAGTTCTTC
14,NA,TRBV5-5,TRBJ2-3,NA,CASSLRWEGDTQYF,TGTGCCAGCAGCTTACGATGGGAAGGAGATACGCAGTATTTT
17,NA,TRBV12-3/TRBV12-4,TRBJ2-1,NA,CASSFGRPGSSYNEQFF,TGTGCCAGCAGTTTTGGTCGTCCGGGAAGCTCCTACAATGAGCAGTTCTTC
15,NA,TRBV6-5,TRBJ2-3,NA,CASRYGLANTDTQYF,TGTGCCAGCAGATACGGGTTGGCCAACACAGATACGCAGTATTTT
13,NA,TRBV20-1,TRBJ2-5,NA,CSASKQGFETQYF,TGCAGTGCTAGTAAACAGGGCTTTGAGACCCAGTACTTC
15,NA,TRBV11-3,TRBJ2-1,NA,CASSLGPPRGNEQFF,TGTGCCAGCAGCTTAGGGCCCCCTCGAGGCAATGAGCAGTTCTTC
15,few,TRBV6-5,TRBJ2-5,NA,CASSYALGRKETQYF,TGTGCCAGCAGTTACGCACTAGGGAGGAAAGAGACCCAGTACTTC